The 10 T cell receptor beta chains below were found in one sample sequenced in a study of T cells in tumors after PD-1 blockade. Using immunoSEQ multiplex PCR, the repertoire was profiled, and TCRdb retains in-frame clones only, with some absent. The table shows around 60,000 clones, with about four fifths occurring only once. This sample comprised PBMCs, obtained before anti-PD-1 treatment. The receptors were sampled from a human donor with basal cell carcinoma.

V gene TRBV7-9 combines with J gene TRBJ2-3; 16 bases line up with TRBD2. The CDR3 contains 19 residues. CDR1 is SEHNR and CDR2 is FQNEAQ in the germline V gene (reference sequence). Germline trimming cut 5 bases from V and 3 bases from J; bases unmatched to any gene: 11. The CDR3 spells CASSDRGTSGGAWTDTQYF. The CDR3, as DNA: TGTGCCAGCAGCGATAGAGGGACTAGCGGGGGGGCCTGGACAGATACGCAGTATTTT.

The rearrangement uses TRBV19 and TRBJ1-3, with TRBD1 as a possible D gene (5 bases). CDR3 size: 15 residues. The germline CDR1 and CDR2 sequences are LNHDA and SQIVND (reference sequence). The V end was cut by 5 bases, the J end by 2 bases, with 13 bases between. The CDR3 reads CASSAGTTAGNTIYF. As DNA, the CDR3 is TGTGCCAGTAGTGCCGGGACGACTGCTGGAAACACCATATATTTT.

This clone was found a few times. This chain connects TRBV7-9 to TRBJ1-1; perhaps TRBD1 as D (5 bases). The CDR3 consists of 14 residues. Trimming removed 5 bases from V and 0 bases from J, with 10 bases in between. Germline CDR1 reads SEHNR; CDR2 reads FQNEAQ (reference sequence). CDR3: CASSPGTVNTEAFF. The DNA for the CDR3 is TGTGCCAGCAGCCCCGGGACGGTGAACACTGAAGCTTTCTTT.

The chain has TRBV27 and TRBJ2-6, with 10 bases that match TRBD2. The ends lost 5 bases at V and 0 bases at J; junction bases unmatched: 13. CDR3 length: 20 amino acids. From germline, CDR1 is MNHEY and CDR2 SMNVEV (reference sequence). The CDR3 DNA is TGTGCCAGCAGTCAGGGGCTTCTAGCGGGGGCCTCCTCTGGGGCCAACGTCCTGACTTTC. It translates to CASSQGLLAGASSGANVLTF.

Only one count was recorded for this clone. V usage is TRBV29-1 and J usage is TRBJ2-5, with D perhaps TRBD1 or TRBD2 (5 bases each). The V gene's germline CDR1 is SQVTM and CDR2 ANQGSEA. The CDR3 loop spans 14 amino acids. V gave up 3 bases and J gave up 4 bases, with 15 bases separating them. This chain's CDR3 is CSVEERMGTETQYF. CDR3 in DNA: TGCAGCGTTGAGGAGCGTATGGGGACAGAGACCCAGTACTTC.

J is TRBJ2-5 and V is TRBV7-9, with D perhaps being TRBD1 or TRBD2 (7 bases each). Looked up from germline, CDR1 is SEHNR and CDR2 is FQNEAQ (reference sequence). The CDR3 spans 14 residues. Deletions cut 5 bases from V and 4 bases from J, with 14 bases between. The CDR3 is CASSAGGARETQYF. The CDR3 bases are TGTGCCAGCAGCGCAGGGGGGGCCCGAGAGACCCAGTACTTC.

This sequence joins TRBV19 and TRBJ1-1; 7 bases map to TRBD1. The CDR3 is 14 amino acids. Germline CDR1 reads LNHDA; CDR2 reads SQIVND (reference sequence). V was pared by 6 bases and J by 11 bases, with 15 bases of the junction left unmatched. In nucleotides, the CDR3 is TGTGCCAGTAGCAGGGACAGTATGCAAAGGGCGGCTTTCTTT. Its protein product is CASSRDSMQRAAFF.

In the case of this clone: Additional DNA sequences in this sample encode the identical CDR3. The genes are TRBV18 and TRBJ1-4; D remains ambiguous. This CDR3 has 14 amino acids. The V end was cut by 3 bases, the J end by 0 bases, with 5 bases between. Germline CDR1 reads KGHSH; CDR2 reads LQKENI. CDR3 nucleotides: TGTGCCAGCTCACCGCAAGCAACTAATGAAAAACTGTTTTTT. It codes for CASSPQATNEKLFF.

The CDR3: CASSVGTSGVSEQFF. The DNA of the CDR3 is TGTGCCAGCAGCGTCGGGACTAGCGGGGTTAGTGAGCAGTTCTTC. This sequence joins TRBV9 and TRBJ2-1; 13 bases agree with TRBD2. Trimming cost V 2 bases and J 9 bases; bases outside gene matches: 5. CDR1 is SGDLS and CDR2 is YYNGEE in the germline V gene. The CDR3 consists of 15 residues.

This clone is deemed medium-sized (0.01 to 0.1%). CDR3 residues: CASTSDRAGVYGYTF. The CDR3 DNA follows: TGTGCCAGCACCTCGGACAGGGCAGGTGTCTATGGCTACACCTTC. The chain combines TRBV2 with TRBJ1-2; the match to TRBD1 covers 8 bases. This CDR3 region has 15 residues. Looked up from germline, CDR1 is SNHLY and CDR2 is FYNNEI. Trimming at V came to 7 bases and at J to 4 bases, leaving 11 bases not matched to a gene.